This entry lists 27 T cell receptor beta chains sequenced from one sample in a study of blood T cells in healthy people across ages. The authors ran a second PCR of 7 to 11 cycles using a sample-barcoded 5' primer and a J-beta primer mix. TCRdb re-analysed the 5' RACE reads in MiXCR, keeping a single row per CDR3 protein. This sample has some 1.4 million distinct CDR3 sequences, with roughly 40% found just once. Sample: blood. These receptors all stem from a woman aged 18-29 years in good health.

This clonotype was recorded a few times. The rearrangement links TRBV10-3 to TRBJ1-2; tentative D call: TRBD1 (6 bases). The germline V gene has CDR1 ENHRY and CDR2 SYGVKD. V lost 3 bases, J lost 4 bases, and 12 bases lay in between. The CDR3 contains 14 residues. CDR3 DNA: TGTGCCATCAGTGAAGCGGACAGCATCTATGGCTACACCTTC. This sequence encodes CAISEADSIYGYTF.

The gene calls are TRBV7-9 and TRBJ1-1; 7 nucleotides match TRBD1. The CDR3 runs 15 residues. The germline CDR1 and CDR2 sequences are SEHNR and FQNEAQ (reference sequence). The V and J ends lost 1 base and 5 bases, in that order; junction bases with no gene match: 7. The CDR3 spells CASSLVNRGLTEAFF. DNA for the CDR3: TGTGCCAGCAGCTTAGTCAACAGGGGATTAACTGAAGCTTTCTTT.

This clonotype occurred once. This chain uses TRBV27 with TRBJ2-3; weak D call: TRBD2 (5 bases). Per the germline V gene, CDR1 is MNHEY and CDR2 is SMNVEV (reference sequence). Trimming removed 5 bases from V and 4 bases from J, with 19 bases in between. This CDR3 has 16 amino acids. The CDR3 protein is CASSPMRKGRADTQYF. CDR3 DNA: TGTGCCAGCAGTCCGATGCGGAAAGGGCGGGCAGATACGCAGTATTTT.

The rearrangement uses TRBV6-6 and TRBJ2-1, with a possible D match to TRBD2 (5 bases). The CDR3 extends over 15 amino acids. From germline, CDR1 is MNHNY and CDR2 SVGAGI (reference sequence). Trimming removed 2 bases at V and 4 bases at J, with 12 bases between. The CDR3 region has the DNA TGTGCCAGCAGTTACCGAGGGTCTAATTACAATGAGCAGTTCTTC. Its protein product is CASSYRGSNYNEQFF.

The CDR3: CASSQASGEPSYGYTF. Here the CDR3 DNA reads TGTGCCAGCAGCCAAGCAAGTGGGGAACCCTCCTATGGCTACACCTTC. The genes are TRBV4-2 and TRBJ1-2; D gene unclear. The V end was cut by 1 base, the J end by 4 bases, with 16 bases between. Germline lookup yields CDR1 LGHNA and CDR2 YNFKEQ. This CDR3 is 16 amino acids long.

This clonotype has just a few counts. The chain carries TRBV20-1 and TRBJ2-1, with TRBD2 identical over 11 bases. The germline V gene has CDR1 DFQATT and CDR2 SNEGSKA (reference sequence). This CDR3 region has 17 residues. The trim removed 0 bases at V and 4 bases at J, leaving 8 bases unmatched. The CDR3 loop reads CSAREPGLAVVYNEQFF. CDR3 nucleotide sequence: TGCAGTGCTAGAGAGCCGGGACTAGCGGTAGTTTACAATGAGCAGTTCTTC.

The chain recombines TRBV7-2 with TRBJ2-4, with 14 bases matching TRBD2. The CDR3 runs to 15 residues. The V and J ends lost 2 bases and 7 bases, in that order; junction bases with no gene match: 1. Germline lookup yields CDR1 SGHTA and CDR2 FQGNSA. The CDR3 reads CASSLRLAGGNIQYF. The CDR3 DNA reads as TGTGCCAGCAGCTTAAGACTAGCGGGAGGGAACATTCAGTACTTC.

This clonotype has a handful of counts. This sequence joins TRBV5-4 and TRBJ2-7, with D perhaps matching TRBD2 (5 bases). Germline lookup yields CDR1 SGHNT and CDR2 YYREEE (reference sequence). The V end was cut by 7 bases, the J end by 5 bases, with 22 bases between. The CDR3 contains 15 residues. CDR3 region: CASVRSRVSSHEQYF. CDR3 nucleotides: TGTGCCAGCGTCCGCTCGAGGGTTTCTTCGCACGAGCAGTACTTC.

Regarding this clonotype: Its ends do not fully match the called genes, so a read error is possible. V usage is TRBV27 and J usage is TRBJ2-1; TRBD2 matches 11 bases. The last part of the DNA fits TRBJ2-7 better; the J call may be wrong. Germline V gene data show CDR1 as MNHEY and CDR2 as SMNVEV (reference sequence). CDR3 size: 19 residues. The CDR3 nucleotides read TGTGCCGGCAGTAGATCGACTGACCTTAGCGGGAGGGCCCTCAATGAGCAGTACTTC. Translation: CAGSRSTDLSGRALNEQYF.

Details on this clonotype: The junction shows a germline mismatch at one end, possibly a read error. V and J are TRBV7-2 and TRBJ2-1; TRBD1 matches at 9 bases. The germline gives CDR1 SGHTA, CDR2 FQGNSA. There are 15 residues in the CDR3. Here the CDR3 reads CARSFQTGGYNEQFF. CDR3 nucleotide sequence: TGTGCCAGAAGCTTCCAGACAGGGGGCTACAATGAGCAGTTCTTC.

This clonotype was seen only a few times. The J gene is TRBJ2-3, the V gene TRBV29-1; 8 bases line up with TRBD1. The germline V gene encodes CDR1 SQVTM and CDR2 ANQGSEA. The J segment lost 1 base and the V segment lost 4 bases, leaving 1 base of the junction unmatched. This CDR3 has 13 residues. The CDR3 DNA follows: TGCAGCGTTGTGACAGGGGGCACAGATACGCAGTATTTT. This translates into CSVVTGGTDTQYF.

This clonotype has just a few counts. V and J are TRBV11-2 and TRBJ2-3; 7 bases agree with TRBD2. CDR1 and CDR2 from the germline V gene are SGHAT and FQNNGV. Trimming at V came to 0 bases and at J to 3 bases, leaving 12 bases not matched to a gene. This CDR3 is built from 18 residues. The CDR3 loop reads CASSLDSLAARITDTQYF. CDR3 bases: TGTGCCAGCAGCTTAGATTCGCTAGCGGCACGAATAACAGATACGCAGTATTTT.

The table lists this clonotype with a few counts. This rearrangement joins TRBV27 to TRBJ2-1, with 9 bases that match TRBD2. The CDR3 is 17 amino acids. Trimming cost V 6 bases and J 1 base; bases outside gene matches: 10. Germline CDR1 MNHEY, CDR2 SMNVEV (reference sequence). CDR3 sequence reads: CASRGRREGKSYNEQFF. As DNA, the CDR3 is TGTGCCAGCAGGGGACGGCGGGAGGGGAAGTCCTACAATGAGCAGTTCTTC.

This chain connects TRBV5-1 to TRBJ2-3, with TRBD1 as a possible D gene (6 bases). Germline assignment: CDR1 SGHRS and CDR2 YFSETQ. V lost 0 bases to trimming and J lost 3 bases, with 11 bases between them. The CDR3 runs to 15 residues. The CDR3 is CASSLEAGATDTQYF. CDR3 coding DNA: TGCGCCAGCAGCTTGGAAGCAGGGGCGACAGATACGCAGTATTTT.

This rearrangement joins TRBV7-2 to TRBJ1-5; 7 bases agree with TRBD1. The CDR3 is 19 amino acids. Germline trimming cut 5 bases from V and 0 bases from J; bases unmatched to any gene: 16. Germline-derived CDR1 and CDR2 are SGHTA and FQGNSA. The CDR3 loop is CASSPKGARLVSSNQPQHF. In DNA, the CDR3 is TGTGCCAGCAGCCCCAAGGGGGCGAGGCTTGTTAGTAGCAATCAGCCCCAGCATTTT.

Only a few counts were recorded for this clonotype. The genes are TRBV7-2 and TRBJ2-1; unclear D gene. The CDR3 has 16 amino acids. The germline V gene has CDR1 SGHTA and CDR2 FQGNSA. V was shortened by 6 bases and J by 8 bases, with 23 bases between the two germline ends. This chain's CDR3 is CASSQWKGRAGDEQFF. The CDR3 nucleotides read TGTGCCAGCAGTCAATGGAAGGGTAGGGCCGGAGATGAGCAGTTCTTC. The whole variable domain, filled in from reference TRBV7-2 and TRBJ2-1, reads GAGVSQSPSNKVTEKGKDVELRCDPISGHTALYWYRQSLGQGLEFLIYFQGNSAPDKSGLPSDRFSAERTGGSVSTLTIQRTQQEDSAVYLCASSQWKGRAGDEQFFGPGTRLTVL.

V gene TRBV10-3 combines with J gene TRBJ2-1; 13 nucleotides align to TRBD2. Trimming removed 0 bases from V and 5 bases from J; junction bases left unmatched: 13. Germline loops: CDR1 ENHRY, CDR2 SYGVKD. The CDR3 contains 20 residues. CDR3 sequence: CAISESGPWTSGSRNNEQFF. CDR3 sequence (DNA): TGTGCCATCAGTGAGTCGGGGCCGTGGACTAGCGGGAGTCGCAACAATGAGCAGTTCTTC.

About this clonotype: The germline gene is not matched at one end of the junction; a read error may be the cause. The rearrangement uses TRBV7-7 and TRBJ2-3, with 8 bases that match TRBD2. Germline V gene lookup returns CDR1 SSHAT and CDR2 FNYEAQ (reference sequence). The CDR3 has 14 amino acids. The CDR3 DNA sequence: TGTGCTAGCAGCTCGACGGGGGGGAGGGATACGCAGTATTTT. This gives the protein CASSSTGGRDTQYF.

This clonotype occurred many times. V and J are TRBV10-3 and TRBJ2-7; 9 nucleotides align to TRBD1. The ends lost 7 bases at V and 2 bases at J; junction bases unmatched: 6. From germline, CDR1 is ENHRY and CDR2 SYGVKD. The CDR3 sequence is 14 residues long. DNA for the CDR3: TGTGCCATCAACCCGGGACAGGGAACCTACGAGCAGTACTTC. It is translated as CAINPGQGTYEQYF.

This clonotype was counted only a few times. This chain connects TRBV6-5 to TRBJ2-1; D is undetermined. Germline values: CDR1 MNHEY, CDR2 SVGAGI. The length of the CDR3 is 14 residues. Deletions cut 0 bases from V and 6 bases from J, with 9 bases between. CDR3 bases: TGTGCCAGCAGTTACTCTTCTAGTTCCAATGAGCAGTTCTTC. The encoded protein is CASSYSSSSNEQFF.

This clonotype was counted a few times. The chain employs TRBV29-1 and TRBJ2-1; 8 positions match TRBD2. Germline CDR1 and CDR2: SQVTM and ANQGSEA. The length of the CDR3 is 13 residues. V lost 4 bases and J lost 9; bases outside the gene matches: 8. Here the CDR3 reads CSVGAGVYGEQFF. The CDR3 nucleotides read TGCAGCGTTGGAGCGGGAGTGTACGGTGAGCAGTTCTTC.

The table lists this clonotype with a few counts. The rearrangement uses TRBV7-2 and TRBJ2-3; D perhaps matches TRBD2 (6 bases). The CDR3 is 15 residues long. V was trimmed by 5 bases and J by 0 bases, leaving 12 bases between them. CDR1 SGHTA and CDR2 FQGNSA come from the germline V gene. The CDR3 reads CASSKTGVSTDTQYF. DNA for the CDR3: TGTGCCAGCAGCAAAACGGGAGTGAGCACAGATACGCAGTATTTT.

This CDR3 is CASSGRQEGSRETQYF. The CDR3, as DNA: TGTGCCAGCAGTGGCAGACAGGAGGGATCTAGGGAGACCCAGTACTTC. This chain links TRBV6-1 with TRBJ2-5; D may correspond to TRBD1 or TRBD2 (6 bases each). Looked up from germline, CDR1 is MNHNS and CDR2 is SASEGT. CDR3 size: 16 residues. Trimming stripped 4 bases from V and 5 bases from J, with 20 bases between.

V gene TRBV4-1 combines with J gene TRBJ2-1; the match to TRBD1 covers 8 bases. Looked up from germline, CDR1 is MGHRA and CDR2 is YSYEKL. The V and J ends lost 3 bases and 7 bases, in that order; junction bases with no gene match: 8. The CDR3 is made up of 15 amino acids. The CDR3 nucleotides are TGCGCCAGCAGCCACTTGGACAGGGCGGGGAATGAGCAGTTCTTC. This translates into CASSHLDRAGNEQFF.

This clonotype has a handful of counts. The chain employs TRBV7-2 and TRBJ2-4; 11 nucleotides line up with TRBD2. V shed 5 bases, J shed 13 bases, and the junction held 7 bases outside the gene matches. Per the germline V gene, CDR1 is SGHTA and CDR2 is FQGNSA. This CDR3 spans 13 amino acids. The DNA of the CDR3 is TGTGCCAGCAGCGCCCAGGGACTAGCGGAACAGTACTTC. Its translation: CASSAQGLAEQYF.

A few counts support this clonotype. The gene calls are TRBV6-1 and TRBJ2-5; tentative D call: TRBD2 (5 bases). Trimming shortened V by 6 bases and J by 2 bases, and 22 bases separated the two germline ends. CDR3 length: 17 residues. Germline V CDR1 and CDR2: MNHNS, SASEGT. DNA for the CDR3: TGTGCCAGCAGCTCACCGGACTTTGCTGAGAGTCAAGAGACCCAGTACTTC. Its translation: CASSSPDFAESQETQYF.

This clonotype came up a few times. The rearrangement uses TRBV20-1 and TRBJ2-3; 12 bases agree with TRBD2. There are 13 residues in the CDR3. The germline gives CDR1 DFQATT, CDR2 SNEGSKA (reference sequence). CDR3 nucleotide sequence: TGCTGCCTAGCGGGGGGGTACACAGATACGCAGTATTTT. It encodes CCLAGGYTDTQYF.